This TCR beta chain appears in the sequencing data of a study of OX40 agonist ivuxolimab in advanced cancers. In the study overall: Checkpoint inhibitors had been given previously to 40% of patients. Study-wide results and caveats: Dose levels from 0.1 to 3.0 mg/kg saw CD4+ and CD8+ blood T cells expand clonally by week 6.

To note about this clone: Antigen unknown.

The method was immunoSEQ multiplex PCR; TCRdb's version includes in-frame clones alone and lacks a portion of them. The profile covers just over 95,000 clones, with 70% to 85% appearing a single time and about 4.1% taken by the ten largest. This TCR came from an adult with an advanced solid tumor such as melanoma, head and neck, liver or kidney cancer. Specimen: CD4+ or CD8+ T cells sorted from blood, collected in a trial of the OX40 agonist ivuxolimab.

CDR3 residues: CASRPRDRGLRVEQYF. The CDR3, as DNA: TGTGCCAGCAGGCCTCGGGACAGGGGACTTAGGGTCGAGCAGTACTTC. The chain links TRBV2 to TRBJ2-7, with 10 bases aligning to TRBD1. The J segment lost 6 bases and the V segment lost 6 bases, leaving 14 bases of the junction unmatched. In germline, CDR1 is SNHLY, CDR2 FYNNEI. The CDR3 length is 16 residues.